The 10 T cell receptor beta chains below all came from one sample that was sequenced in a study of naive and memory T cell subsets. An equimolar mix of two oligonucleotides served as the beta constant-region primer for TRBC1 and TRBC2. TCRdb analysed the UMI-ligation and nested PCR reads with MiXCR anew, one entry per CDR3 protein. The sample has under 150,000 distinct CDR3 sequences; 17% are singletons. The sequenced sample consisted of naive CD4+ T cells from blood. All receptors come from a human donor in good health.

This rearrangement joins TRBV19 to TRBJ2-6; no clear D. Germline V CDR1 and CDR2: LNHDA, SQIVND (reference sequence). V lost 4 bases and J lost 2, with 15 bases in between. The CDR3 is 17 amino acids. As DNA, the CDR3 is TGTGCCAGTAGTACCCCGGGCACGTCAGCTGGGGCCAACGTCCTGACTTTC. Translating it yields CASSTPGTSAGANVLTF.

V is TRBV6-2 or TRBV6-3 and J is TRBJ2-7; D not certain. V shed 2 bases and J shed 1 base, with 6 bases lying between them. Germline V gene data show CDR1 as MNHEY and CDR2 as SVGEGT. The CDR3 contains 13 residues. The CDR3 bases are TGTGCCAGCAGTTACCAGAGGTCCTACGAGCAGTACTTC. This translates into CASSYQRSYEQYF.

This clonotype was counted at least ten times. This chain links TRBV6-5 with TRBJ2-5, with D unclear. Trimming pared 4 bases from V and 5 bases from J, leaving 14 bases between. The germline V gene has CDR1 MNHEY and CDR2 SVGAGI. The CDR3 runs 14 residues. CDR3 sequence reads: CASSFISPKETQYF. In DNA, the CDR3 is TGTGCCAGCAGTTTCATCTCGCCCAAGGAGACCCAGTACTTC.

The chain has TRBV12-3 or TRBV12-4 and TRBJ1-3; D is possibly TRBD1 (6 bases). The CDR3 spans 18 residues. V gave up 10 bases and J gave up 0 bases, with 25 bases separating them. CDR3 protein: CATGNGMGGRSSGNTIYF. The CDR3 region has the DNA TGTGCCACTGGGAATGGGATGGGGGGCCGAAGCTCTGGAAACACCATATATTTT.

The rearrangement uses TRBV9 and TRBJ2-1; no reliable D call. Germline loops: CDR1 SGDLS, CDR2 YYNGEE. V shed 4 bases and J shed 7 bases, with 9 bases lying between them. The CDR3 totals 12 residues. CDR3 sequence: CASSSPINEQFF. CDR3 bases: TGTGCCAGCAGCTCCCCCATAAATGAGCAGTTCTTC.

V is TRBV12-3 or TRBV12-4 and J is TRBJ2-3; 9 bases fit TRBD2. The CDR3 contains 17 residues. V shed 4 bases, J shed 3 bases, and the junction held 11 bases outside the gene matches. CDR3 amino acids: CASSYPSWREGTDTQYF. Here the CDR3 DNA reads TGTGCCAGCAGTTACCCTAGCTGGCGGGAGGGTACAGATACGCAGTATTTT.

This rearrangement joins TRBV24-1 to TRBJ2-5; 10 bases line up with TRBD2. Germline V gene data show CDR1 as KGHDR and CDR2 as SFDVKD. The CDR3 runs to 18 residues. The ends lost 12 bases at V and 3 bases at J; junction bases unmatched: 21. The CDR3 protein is CAAASGRAHHHQEETQYF. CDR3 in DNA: TGTGCCGCCGCCAGCGGGAGGGCTCACCACCACCAAGAAGAGACCCAGTACTTC.

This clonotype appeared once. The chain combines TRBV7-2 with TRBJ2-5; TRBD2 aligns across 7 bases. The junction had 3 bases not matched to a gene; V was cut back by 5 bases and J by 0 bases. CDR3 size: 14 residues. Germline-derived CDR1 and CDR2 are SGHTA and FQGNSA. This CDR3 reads CASSGSGHQETQYF. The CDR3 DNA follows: TGTGCCAGCAGCGGTAGCGGGCACCAAGAGACCCAGTACTTC.

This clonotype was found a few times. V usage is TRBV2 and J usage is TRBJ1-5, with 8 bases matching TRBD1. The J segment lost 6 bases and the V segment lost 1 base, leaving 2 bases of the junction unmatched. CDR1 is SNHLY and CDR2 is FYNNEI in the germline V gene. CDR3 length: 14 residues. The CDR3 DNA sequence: TGTGCCAGCAGTGAAGTACAGGGGGGTCAGCCCCAGCATTTT. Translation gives CASSEVQGGQPQHF.

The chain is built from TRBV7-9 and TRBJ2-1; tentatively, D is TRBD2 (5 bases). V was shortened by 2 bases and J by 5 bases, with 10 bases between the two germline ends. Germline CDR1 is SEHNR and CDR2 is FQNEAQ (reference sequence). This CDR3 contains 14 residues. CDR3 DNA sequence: TGTGCCAGCAGCTTAAAGACTACCGACAATGAGCAGTTCTTC. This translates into CASSLKTTDNEQFF.